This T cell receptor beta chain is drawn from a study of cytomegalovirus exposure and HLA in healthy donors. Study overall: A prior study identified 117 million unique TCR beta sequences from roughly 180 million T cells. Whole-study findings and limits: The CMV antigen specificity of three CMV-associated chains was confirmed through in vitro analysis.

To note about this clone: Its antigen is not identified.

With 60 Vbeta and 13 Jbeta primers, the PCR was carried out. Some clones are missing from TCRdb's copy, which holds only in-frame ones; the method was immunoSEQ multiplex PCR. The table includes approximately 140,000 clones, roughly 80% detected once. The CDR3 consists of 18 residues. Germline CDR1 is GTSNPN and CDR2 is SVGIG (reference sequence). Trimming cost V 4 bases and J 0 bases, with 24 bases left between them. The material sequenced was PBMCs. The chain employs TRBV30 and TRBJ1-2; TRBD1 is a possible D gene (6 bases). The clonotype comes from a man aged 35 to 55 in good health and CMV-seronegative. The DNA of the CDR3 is TGTGCCTGGACTGACCCCCTACAGGACAGACCTACTAACTATGGCTACACCTTC. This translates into CAWTDPLQDRPTNYGYTF.